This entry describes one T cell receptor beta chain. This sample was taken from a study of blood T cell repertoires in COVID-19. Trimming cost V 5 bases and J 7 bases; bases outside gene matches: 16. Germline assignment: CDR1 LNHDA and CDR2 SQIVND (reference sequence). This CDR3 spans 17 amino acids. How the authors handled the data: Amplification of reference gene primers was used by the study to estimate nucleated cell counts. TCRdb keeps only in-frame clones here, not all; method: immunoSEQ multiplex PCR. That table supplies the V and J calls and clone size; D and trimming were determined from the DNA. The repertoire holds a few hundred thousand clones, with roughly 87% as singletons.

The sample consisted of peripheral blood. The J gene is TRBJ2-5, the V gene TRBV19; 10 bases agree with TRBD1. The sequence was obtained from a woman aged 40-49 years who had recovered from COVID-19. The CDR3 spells CASSPQSGTGVQGTQYF. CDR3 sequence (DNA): TGTGCCAGTAGTCCTCAATCCGGGACAGGGGTCCAGGGGACCCAGTACTTC.